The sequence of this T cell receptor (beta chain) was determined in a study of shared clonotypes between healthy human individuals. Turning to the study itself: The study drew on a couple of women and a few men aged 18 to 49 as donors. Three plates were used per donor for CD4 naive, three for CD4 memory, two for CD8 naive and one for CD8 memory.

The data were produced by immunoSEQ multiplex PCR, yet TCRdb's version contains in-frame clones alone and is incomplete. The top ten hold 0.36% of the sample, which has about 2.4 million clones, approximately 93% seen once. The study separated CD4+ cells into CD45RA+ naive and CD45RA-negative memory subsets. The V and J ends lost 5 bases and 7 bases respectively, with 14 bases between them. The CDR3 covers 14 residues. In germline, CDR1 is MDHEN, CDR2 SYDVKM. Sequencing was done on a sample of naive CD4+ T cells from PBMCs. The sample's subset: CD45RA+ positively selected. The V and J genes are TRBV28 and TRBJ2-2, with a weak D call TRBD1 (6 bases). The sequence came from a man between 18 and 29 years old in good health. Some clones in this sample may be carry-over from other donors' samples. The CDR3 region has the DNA TGTGCCAGCAGTGCCCCGACAGGTTTCGGGGAGCTGTTTTTT. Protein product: CASSAPTGFGELFF.